A single sample gave rise to the 21 T cell receptor beta chains below, sequenced in a study of cytomegalovirus exposure and HLA in healthy donors. The PCR made use of 60 Vbeta and 13 Jbeta primers. Only in-frame clones appear in the TCRdb table, and some are missing; sequencing was by immunoSEQ multiplex PCR. The table lists 220,000 or so clones, roughly 75% of them singletons, with under 2% in the top ten. Sequenced sample: PBMCs. These receptor sequences come from a woman between 25 and 40 years old in good health and CMV-seronegative.

The genes are TRBV7-3 and TRBJ2-1; 12 bases fit TRBD2. This CDR3 is 17 amino acids long. Germline V CDR1 and CDR2: SGHTA, FQGTGA. After removal of 5 bases from V and 4 bases from J, the junction contained 9 bases not matched to a gene. CDR3 protein: CASSKLAGGARYNEQFF. The DNA for the CDR3 is TGTGCCAGCAGCAAACTAGCGGGGGGCGCCAGATACAATGAGCAGTTCTTC.

A few counts support this clone. CDR3: CASSYSPSGYYEQYF. For the CDR3, the DNA is TGTGCCAGCAGTTACTCTCCTAGCGGATACTACGAGCAGTACTTC. This chain joins TRBV6-5 and TRBJ2-5; 7 nucleotides match TRBD2. The last part of the DNA fits TRBJ2-7 better; the J call may be wrong. This CDR3 contains 15 residues. Germline assignment: CDR1 MNHEY and CDR2 SVGAGI.

The chain joins TRBV27 to TRBJ2-7, with 13 nucleotides matching TRBD2. The CDR3 is made up of 16 amino acids. Germline V gives CDR1 MNHEY, CDR2 SMNVEV (reference sequence). The V gene end was trimmed by 5 bases and the J gene end by 4 bases; junction bases not matched to a gene: 8. Here the CDR3 DNA reads TGTGCCAGCAGTAGTCTCGGGACTAGCGGGACTTACGAGCAGTACTTC. It yields the protein CASSSLGTSGTYEQYF.

This chain uses TRBV9 with TRBJ1-2, with D unclear. The length of the CDR3 is 14 residues. V lost 4 bases and J 7 bases, leaving 17 bases between the germline ends. The germline V gene has CDR1 SGDLS and CDR2 YYNGEE. The CDR3 sequence: CASSSPGGGSGYTF. The CDR3 DNA sequence: TGTGCCAGCAGCTCCCCGGGAGGAGGGTCTGGCTACACCTTC.

About this clone itself: This sequence may be a read error, since a much larger clone differs from it by one base. The rearrangement joins TRBV4-1 to TRBJ2-5; 11 bases map to TRBD2. Germline V gene data show CDR1 as MGHRA and CDR2 as YSYEKL. The CDR3 has 16 amino acids. CDR3 sequence (DNA): TGCGACAGCAGCCTAAGGGGGCTAGCGGGAGGAGAGACCCAGTACTTC. Amino acid sequence: CDSSLRGLAGGETQYF.

This clone turned up a few times. The CDR3 DNA is TGTGCCAGCAGCCGCTATGGGGCCGGGTCGGATACGCAGTATTTT. It encodes CASSRYGAGSDTQYF. The chain combines TRBV11-3 with TRBJ2-3, with D tentatively TRBD1 (5 bases). V was pared by 5 bases and J by 6 bases, with 18 bases between. The length of the CDR3 is 15 residues. Germline-derived CDR1 and CDR2 are SGHNT and YENEEA.

The chain recombines TRBV2 with TRBJ2-3; D is undetermined. Germline V CDR1 and CDR2: SNHLY, FYNNEI. CDR3 size: 14 residues. The germline V and J ends were trimmed by 1 base and 2 bases, with 7 bases remaining between them. The CDR3 coding sequence is TGTGCCAGCAGTGAAGAAGAGCACACAGATACGCAGTATTTT. Amino acid sequence: CASSEEEHTDTQYF.

CDR3 bases: TGCGCCAGCAGCTCCACCAGGGCCTCAAACTATGGCTACACCTTC. This sequence encodes CASSSTRASNYGYTF. The chain links TRBV5-1 to TRBJ1-2; maybe TRBD1 (5 bases). Per germline, CDR1 SGHRS and CDR2 YFSETQ. The length of the CDR3 is 15 residues. Trimming left V 3 bases short and J 2 bases short, with 14 bases between. Full variable domain (missing parts from reference TRBV5-1 and TRBJ1-2): KAGVTQTPRYLIKTRGQQVTLSCSPISGHRSVSWYQQTPGQGLQFLFEYFSETQRNKGNFPGRFSGRQFSNSRSEMNVSTLELGDSALYLCASSSTRASNYGYTFGSGTRLTVV.

The chain carries TRBV7-2 and TRBJ2-7, with D perhaps TRBD2 (7 bases). The ends were cut back, 5 bases at V and 4 bases at J, with 12 bases in the middle. CDR3 length: 13 residues. Germline CDR1 reads SGHTA; CDR2 reads FQGNSA. The CDR3 DNA reads TGTGCCAGCAGCAGGGGGGGGGCTTACGAGCAGTACTTC. It yields the protein CASSRGGAYEQYF.

The chain couples TRBV4-1 to TRBJ2-5; 9 bases align to TRBD1. CDR1 MGHRA and CDR2 YSYEKL come from the germline V gene. The CDR3 has 15 residues. V lost 4 bases, J lost 4 bases, and 7 bases stayed unmatched. The DNA of the CDR3 is TGCGCCAGCAGCCCCTGGACAGGGGTAATAGAGACCCAGTACTTC. Its protein product is CASSPWTGVIETQYF.

CDR3 region: CASSKARGLLQETQYF. The DNA of the CDR3 is TGTGCCAGCAGCAAGGCTAGAGGATTATTACAAGAGACCCAGTACTTC. The chain joins TRBV21-1 to TRBJ2-5; the listed D gene, TRBD2, was not tested against the DNA. TRBV21-1 is termed a pseudogene. The CDR3 is made up of 16 amino acids.

This clone was found once. The junction and the germline gene differ at one end; a read error may be behind it. The rearrangement links TRBV7-9 to TRBJ1-5; D is uncertain. Germline-derived CDR1 and CDR2 are SEHNR and FQNEAQ (reference sequence). The CDR3 has 13 amino acids. The chain's CDR3 is CSSSLGGDQPQHF. In nucleotides, the CDR3 is TGTTCCAGCAGCTTGGGCGGGGATCAGCCCCAGCATTTT.

This chain connects TRBV30 to TRBJ1-5; TRBD1 matches 10 bases. The CDR3 consists of 14 residues. CDR1 GTSNPN and CDR2 SVGIG come from the germline V gene (reference sequence). V was clipped by 0 bases and J by 7 bases; unmatched bases: 3. DNA of the CDR3: TGTGCCTGGAGTGTAGGACAGGGGGAACAGCCCCAGCATTTT. It translates to CAWSVGQGEQPQHF. Complete variable domain (other parts from reference TRBV30 and TRBJ1-5): SQTIHQWPATLVQPVGSPLSLECTVEGTSNPNLYWYRQAAGRGLQLLFYSVGIGQISSEVPQNLSASRPQDRQFILSSKKLLLSDSGFYLCAWSVGQGEQPQHFGDGTRLSIL.

This chain joins TRBV4-1 and TRBJ2-5; 11 bases are a match to TRBD2. From germline, CDR1 is MGHRA and CDR2 YSYEKL. The ends lost 1 base at V and 2 bases at J; junction bases unmatched: 6. This CDR3 is built from 17 residues. CDR3: CASSQVELAGDQETQYF. DNA for the CDR3: TGCGCCAGCAGCCAAGTAGAACTAGCGGGGGATCAAGAGACCCAGTACTTC.

The CDR3 region has the DNA TGTGCCAGCAGCTTAGGTTACGGGAGCGGTCAAGAGACCCAGTACTTC. Protein sequence: CASSLGYGSGQETQYF. This chain connects TRBV7-9 to TRBJ2-5; tentatively, D is TRBD2 (6 bases). V lost 1 base and J lost 2, with 14 bases in between. The germline gives CDR1 SEHNR, CDR2 FQNEAQ (reference sequence). The CDR3 extends over 16 amino acids.

The chain uses TRBV30 and TRBJ1-1; 8 nucleotides line up with TRBD1. The CDR3 is 13 residues long. The germline CDR1 and CDR2 sequences are GTSNPN and SVGIG (reference sequence). Trimming removed 5 bases from V and 1 base from J; junction bases left unmatched: 3. CDR3 in amino acids: CAWSGQANTEAFF. The CDR3 nucleotides read TGTGCCTGGTCGGGACAGGCGAACACTGAAGCTTTCTTT.

V gene TRBV11-2 combines with J gene TRBJ2-5; TRBD2 agrees at 9 bases. This CDR3 spans 16 amino acids. Germline assignment: CDR1 SGHAT and CDR2 FQNNGV. Trimming took 1 base from V and 1 from J; bases not matched to a gene: 4. The CDR3 region is CASSLGASGIQETQYF. CDR3 DNA sequence: TGTGCCAGCAGCTTAGGGGCTAGCGGGATCCAAGAGACCCAGTACTTC.

The gene calls are TRBV9 and TRBJ2-5, with a weak D call TRBD2 (6 bases). This CDR3 is 15 amino acids long. Germline CDR1 reads SGDLS; CDR2 reads YYNGEE. The V and J ends lost 3 bases and 5 bases respectively, with 17 bases between them. CDR3 sequence: CASSEVKGTVETQYF. In nucleotides, the CDR3 is TGTGCCAGCAGCGAGGTAAAGGGGACTGTGGAGACCCAGTACTTC.

This chain joins TRBV5-6 and TRBJ1-2; D is unresolved. Germline CDR1 SGHDT, CDR2 YYEEEE. Trimming pared 3 bases from V and 7 bases from J, leaving 10 bases between. The CDR3 is 12 amino acids. The CDR3 sequence: CASSSAGIGYTF. The DNA of the CDR3 is TGTGCCAGCAGCTCTGCAGGAATTGGCTACACCTTC. Based on the CDR3 plus reference TRBV5-6 and TRBJ1-2, the full variable domain is DAGVTQSPTHLIKTRGQQVTLRCSPKSGHDTVSWYQQALGQGPQFIFQYYEEEERQRGNFPDRFSGHQFPNYSSELNVNALLLGDSALYLCASSSAGIGYTFGSGTRLTVV.

This clone was counted a single time. The chain links TRBV6-4 to TRBJ1-4, with D unresolved. With 0 bases removed from V and 6 bases from J, the gap between germline ends came to 17 bases. In germline, CDR1 is MRHNA, CDR2 SNTAGT. CDR3 length: 17 residues. The CDR3 protein is CASSDSGRVREDEKLFF. The CDR3 DNA reads as TGTGCCAGCAGTGACTCGGGGAGGGTGAGGGAGGATGAAAAACTGTTTTTT.

Regarding this clone: At one of its ends the junction is not consistent with the germline gene, which may arise from a read error. CDR3 sequence reads: CARRKQGMNPEAFF. CDR3 DNA sequence: TGTGCCCGCAGAAAGCAGGGCATGAACCCTGAAGCTTTCTTT. The chain couples TRBV5-5 to TRBJ1-1; D is possibly TRBD1 (5 bases). Germline loops: CDR1 SGHKS, CDR2 YYEKEE (reference sequence). The CDR3 is made up of 14 amino acids.